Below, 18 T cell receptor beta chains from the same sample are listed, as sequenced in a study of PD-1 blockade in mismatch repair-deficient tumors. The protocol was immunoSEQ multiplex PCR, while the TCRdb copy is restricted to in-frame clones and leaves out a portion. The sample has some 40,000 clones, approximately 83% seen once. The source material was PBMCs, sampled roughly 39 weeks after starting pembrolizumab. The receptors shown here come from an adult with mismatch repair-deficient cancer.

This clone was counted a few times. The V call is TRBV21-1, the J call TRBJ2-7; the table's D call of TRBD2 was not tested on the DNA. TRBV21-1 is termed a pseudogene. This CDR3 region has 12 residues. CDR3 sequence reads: CASSPIRFEQYF. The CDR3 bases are TGTGCCAGCAGTCCTATCCGGTTCGAGCAGTACTTC.

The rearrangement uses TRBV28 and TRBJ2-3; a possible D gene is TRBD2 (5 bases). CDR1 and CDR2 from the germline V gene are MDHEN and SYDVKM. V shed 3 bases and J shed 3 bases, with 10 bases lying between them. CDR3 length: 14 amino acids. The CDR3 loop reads CASSLSGETDTQYF. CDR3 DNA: TGTGCCAGCAGTTTGAGCGGCGAAACAGATACGCAGTATTTT. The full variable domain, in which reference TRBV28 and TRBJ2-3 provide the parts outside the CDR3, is DVKVTQSSRYLVKRTGEKVFLECVQDMDHENMFWYRQDPGLGLRLIYFSYDVKMKEKGDIPEGYSVSREKKERFSLILESASTNQTSMYLCASSLSGETDTQYFGPGTRLTVL.

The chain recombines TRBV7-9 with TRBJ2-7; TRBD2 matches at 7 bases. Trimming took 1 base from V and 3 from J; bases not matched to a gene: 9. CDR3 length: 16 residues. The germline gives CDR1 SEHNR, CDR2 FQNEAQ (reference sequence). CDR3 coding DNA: TGTGCCAGCAGCTTAGGATTAGCGGGTTATGTCTACGAGCAGTACTTC. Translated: CASSLGLAGYVYEQYF. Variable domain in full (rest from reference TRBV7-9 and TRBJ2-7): DTGVSQNPRHKITKRGQNVTFRCDPISEHNRLYWYRQTLGQGPEFLTYFQNEAQLEKSRLLSDRFSAERPKGSFSTLEIQRTEQGDSAMYLCASSLGLAGYVYEQYFGPGTRLTVT.

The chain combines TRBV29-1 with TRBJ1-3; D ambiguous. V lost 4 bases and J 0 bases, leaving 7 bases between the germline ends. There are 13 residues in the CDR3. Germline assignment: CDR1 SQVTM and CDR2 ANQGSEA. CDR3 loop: CSVAWSSGNTIYF. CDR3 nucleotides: TGCAGCGTTGCCTGGAGCTCTGGAAACACCATATATTTT.

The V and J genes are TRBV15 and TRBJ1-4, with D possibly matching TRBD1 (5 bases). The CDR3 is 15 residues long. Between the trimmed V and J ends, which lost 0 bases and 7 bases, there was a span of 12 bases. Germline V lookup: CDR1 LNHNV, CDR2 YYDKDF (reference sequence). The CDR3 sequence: CATSRDGRGGEKLFF. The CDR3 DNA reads TGTGCCACCAGCAGAGATGGAAGGGGAGGTGAAAAACTGTTTTTT.

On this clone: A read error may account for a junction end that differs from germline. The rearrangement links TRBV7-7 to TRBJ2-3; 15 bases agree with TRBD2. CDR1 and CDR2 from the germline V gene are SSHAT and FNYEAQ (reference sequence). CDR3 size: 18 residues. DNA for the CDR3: TGTGCTAGCAGCTTAGGAGCCTCGGGACTAGCGGGAGGAGATACGCAGTATTTT. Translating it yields CASSLGASGLAGGDTQYF.

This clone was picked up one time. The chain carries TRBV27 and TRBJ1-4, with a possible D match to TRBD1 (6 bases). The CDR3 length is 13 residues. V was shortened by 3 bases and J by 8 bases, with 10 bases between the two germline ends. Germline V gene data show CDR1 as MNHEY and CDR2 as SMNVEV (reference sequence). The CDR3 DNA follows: TGTGCCAGCAGTTTTACAGGGTTGGAAAAACTGTTTTTT. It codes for CASSFTGLEKLFF.

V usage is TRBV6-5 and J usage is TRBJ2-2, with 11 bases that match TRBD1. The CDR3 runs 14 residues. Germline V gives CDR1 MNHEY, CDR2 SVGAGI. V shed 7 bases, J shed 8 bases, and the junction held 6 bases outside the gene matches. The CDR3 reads CASKGQGAAGELFF. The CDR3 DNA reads TGTGCCAGCAAAGGACAGGGGGCTGCGGGGGAGCTGTTTTTT.

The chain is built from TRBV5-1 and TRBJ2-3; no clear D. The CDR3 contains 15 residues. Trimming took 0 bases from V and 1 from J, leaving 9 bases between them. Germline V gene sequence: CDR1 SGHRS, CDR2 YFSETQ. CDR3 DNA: TGCGCCAGCAGCTTGGCCCGACACCGCACAGATACGCAGTATTTT. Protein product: CASSLARHRTDTQYF. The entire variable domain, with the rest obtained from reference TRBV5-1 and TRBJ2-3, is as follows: KAGVTQTPRYLIKTRGQQVTLSCSPISGHRSVSWYQQTPGQGLQFLFEYFSETQRNKGNFPGRFSGRQFSNSRSEMNVSTLELGDSALYLCASSLARHRTDTQYFGPGTRLTVL.

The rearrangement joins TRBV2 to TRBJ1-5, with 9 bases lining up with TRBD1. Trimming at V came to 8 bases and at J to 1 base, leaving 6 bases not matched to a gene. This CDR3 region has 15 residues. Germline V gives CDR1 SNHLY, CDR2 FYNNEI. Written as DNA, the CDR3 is TGTGCCAGCGTGCTACAGGGGGCCAGCAATCAGCCCCAGCATTTT. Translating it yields CASVLQGASNQPQHF.

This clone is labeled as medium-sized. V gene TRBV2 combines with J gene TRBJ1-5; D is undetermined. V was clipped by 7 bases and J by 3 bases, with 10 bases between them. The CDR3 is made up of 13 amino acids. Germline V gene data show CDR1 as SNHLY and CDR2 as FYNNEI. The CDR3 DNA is TGTGCCAGCACGCAACAGCTCAATCAGCCCCAGCATTTT. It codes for CASTQQLNQPQHF.

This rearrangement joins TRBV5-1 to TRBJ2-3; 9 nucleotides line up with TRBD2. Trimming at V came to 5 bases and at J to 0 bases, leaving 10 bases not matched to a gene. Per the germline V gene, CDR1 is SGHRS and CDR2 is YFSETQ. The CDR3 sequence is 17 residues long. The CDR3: CASSMVSSGTSTDTQYF. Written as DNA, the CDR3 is TGCGCCAGCAGTATGGTATCTAGCGGGACTAGCACAGATACGCAGTATTTT.

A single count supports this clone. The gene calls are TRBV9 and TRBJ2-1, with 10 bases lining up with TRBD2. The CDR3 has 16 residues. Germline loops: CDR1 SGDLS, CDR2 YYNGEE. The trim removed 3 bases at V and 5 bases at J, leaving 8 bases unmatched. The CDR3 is CASSEPGLATHNEQFF. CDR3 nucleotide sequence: TGTGCCAGCAGCGAGCCGGGACTAGCGACCCACAATGAGCAGTTCTTC. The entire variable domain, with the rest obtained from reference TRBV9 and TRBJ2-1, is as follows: DSGVTQTPKHLITATGQRVTLRCSPRSGDLSVYWYQQSLDQGLQFLIQYYNGEERAKGNILERFSAQQFPDLHSELNLSSLELGDSALYFCASSEPGLATHNEQFFGPGTRLTVL.

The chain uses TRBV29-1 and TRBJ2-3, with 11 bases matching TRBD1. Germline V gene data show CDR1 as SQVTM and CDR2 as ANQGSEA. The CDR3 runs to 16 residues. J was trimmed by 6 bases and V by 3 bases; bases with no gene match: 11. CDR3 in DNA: TGCAGCGTTGATGGGGTAAAGGACAGGGGGCCTGATACGCAGTATTTT. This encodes CSVDGVKDRGPDTQYF.

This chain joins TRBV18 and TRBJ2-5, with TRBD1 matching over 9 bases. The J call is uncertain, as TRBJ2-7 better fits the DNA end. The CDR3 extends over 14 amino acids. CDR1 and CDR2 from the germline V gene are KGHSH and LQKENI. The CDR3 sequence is CASSPTRQGDEQYF. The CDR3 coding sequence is TGTGCCAGCTCACCAACCAGACAGGGGGACGAGCAGTACTTC.

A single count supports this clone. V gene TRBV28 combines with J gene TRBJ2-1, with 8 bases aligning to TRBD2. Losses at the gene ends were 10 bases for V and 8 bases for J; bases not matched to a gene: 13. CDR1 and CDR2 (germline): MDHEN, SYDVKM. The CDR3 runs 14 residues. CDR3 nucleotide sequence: TGTGCCACCGTCCTTAGCGGGAAGTCCGATGAGCAGTTCTTC. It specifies CATVLSGKSDEQFF.

CDR3 sequence reads: CASSSTGPSSYEQYF. CDR3 in DNA: TGTGCCAGCAGTTCGACAGGGCCAAGCTCCTACGAGCAGTACTTC. V usage is TRBV6-1 and J usage is TRBJ2-7; 7 bases match TRBD1. The germline CDR1 and CDR2 sequences are MNHNS and SASEGT. After removal of 5 bases from V and 0 bases from J, the junction contained 7 bases not matched to a gene. The CDR3 covers 15 residues.

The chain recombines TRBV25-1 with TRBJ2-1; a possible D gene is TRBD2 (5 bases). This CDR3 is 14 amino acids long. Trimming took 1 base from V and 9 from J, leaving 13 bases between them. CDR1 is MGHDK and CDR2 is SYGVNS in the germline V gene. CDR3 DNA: TGTGCCAGCAGTGAATTTCAGGAGGAAGGTGAGCAGTTCTTC. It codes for CASSEFQEEGEQFF.